Below, 8 T cell receptor beta chains from the same sample are listed, as sequenced in a study of response to subunit inactivated influenza vaccine. From the RT-PCR reads, TCRdb called clonotypes with MiXCR, one entry per CDR3 protein. This table has roughly 700,000 distinct CDR3 sequences, around 13% appearing once. The material was PBMCs from blood, obtained around two weeks before vaccination. All receptors come from a man aged 50 or older who received an inactivated influenza vaccine.

The table lists this clonotype with many counts. The chain couples TRBV29-1 to TRBJ2-3, with 7 bases aligning to TRBD2. The CDR3 sequence is 17 residues long. In germline, CDR1 is SQVTM, CDR2 ANQGSEA. V shed 3 bases, J shed 2 bases, and the junction held 14 bases outside the gene matches. The CDR3 nucleotides read TGCAGCGTTGATGCTGGACTAGGAGCCCTTACCACAGATACGCAGTATTTT. Translation gives CSVDAGLGALTTDTQYF.

This clonotype showed up just a few times. J is TRBJ1-5 and V is TRBV6-5, with 7 bases aligning to TRBD1. The J segment lost 0 bases and the V segment lost 3 bases, leaving 11 bases of the junction unmatched. The germline CDR1 and CDR2 sequences are MNHEY and SVGAGI. The CDR3 runs to 18 residues. The CDR3 DNA reads TGTGCCAGCAGTTATTCAGACAGGGTCAGATATAGCAATCAGCCCCAGCATTTT. Translating it yields CASSYSDRVRYSNQPQHF.

The CDR3 loop is CAISRPTGGIVGYTF. The CDR3 DNA follows: TGTGCCATCAGTAGGCCGACAGGAGGTATCGTTGGCTACACCTTC. V is TRBV10-3 and J is TRBJ1-2; a possible D gene is TRBD1 (6 bases). The V gene lost 5 bases and the J gene lost 7 bases, with 20 bases spanning the gap. Germline CDR1 ENHRY, CDR2 SYGVKD. The CDR3 loop spans 15 amino acids.

In its sample, this clonotype was seen a few times. In DNA form, the CDR3 reads TGTGCCAGCAGAAACACAGGGAAACGCCTCCACGAGCAGTACTTC. It yields the protein CASRNTGKRLHEQYF. The chain couples TRBV2 to TRBJ2-7; D is perhaps TRBD1 (6 bases). This CDR3 contains 15 residues. Germline lookup yields CDR1 SNHLY and CDR2 FYNNEI. Trimming pared 6 bases from V and 5 bases from J, leaving 20 bases between. Variable domain in full (rest from reference TRBV2 and TRBJ2-7): EPEVTQTPSHQVTQMGQEVILRCVPISNHLYFYWYRQILGQKVEFLVSFYNNEISEKSEIFDDQFSVERPDGSNFTLKIRSTKLEDSAMYFCASRNTGKRLHEQYFGPGTRLTVT.

V and J are TRBV29-1 and TRBJ1-1; maybe TRBD1 (5 bases). Germline V gene sequence: CDR1 SQVTM, CDR2 ANQGSEA. The germline V and J ends were trimmed by 6 bases and 6 bases, with 11 bases remaining between them. This CDR3 is 11 amino acids long. The CDR3 DNA reads as TGCAGCGTACTAAGGGGACCTGAAGCTTTCTTT. It translates to CSVLRGPEAFF.

This clonotype was counted between two and nine times. V gene TRBV5-5 combines with J gene TRBJ2-1; D unclear. V lost 1 base and J lost 0, with 8 bases in between. The CDR3 contains 15 residues. Germline-derived CDR1 and CDR2 are SGHKS and YYEKEE (reference sequence). The CDR3 spells CASSLFTRSYNEQFF. The DNA for the CDR3 is TGTGCCAGCAGCTTGTTTACTCGCTCCTACAATGAGCAGTTCTTC.

The chain is built from TRBV7-2 and TRBJ2-7, with D uncertain. V shed 1 base and J shed 2 bases, with 12 bases lying between them. Germline V gene sequence: CDR1 SGHTA, CDR2 FQGNSA. This CDR3 region has 15 residues. CDR3 coding DNA: TGTGCCAGCAGCTTAGGGTCAGACCCGACCTACGAGCAGTACTTC. Translation: CASSLGSDPTYEQYF.

The gene calls are TRBV3-1 and TRBJ1-3; D uncertain. Deletions cut 0 bases from V and 2 bases from J, with 8 bases between. CDR3 size: 15 residues. The germline CDR1 and CDR2 sequences are LGHDT and YNNKEL (reference sequence). CDR3 residues: CASSQDIGAGNTIYF. The CDR3, as DNA: TGTGCCAGCAGCCAAGATATCGGGGCTGGAAACACCATATATTTT.